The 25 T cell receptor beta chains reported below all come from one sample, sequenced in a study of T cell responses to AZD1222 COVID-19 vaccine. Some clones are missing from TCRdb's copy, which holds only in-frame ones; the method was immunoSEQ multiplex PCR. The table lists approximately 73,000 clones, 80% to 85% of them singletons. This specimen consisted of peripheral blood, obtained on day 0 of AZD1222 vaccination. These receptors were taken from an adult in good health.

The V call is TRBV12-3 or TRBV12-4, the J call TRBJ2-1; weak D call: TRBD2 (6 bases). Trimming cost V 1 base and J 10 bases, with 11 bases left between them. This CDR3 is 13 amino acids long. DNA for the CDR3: TGTGCCAGCAGTTTAGACTCCCGGGGGGAGCAGTTCTTC. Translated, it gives CASSLDSRGEQFF.

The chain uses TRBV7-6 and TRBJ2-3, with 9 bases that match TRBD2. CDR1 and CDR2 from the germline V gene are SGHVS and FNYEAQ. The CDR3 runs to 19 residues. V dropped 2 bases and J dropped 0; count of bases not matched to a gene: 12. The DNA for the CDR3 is TGTGCCAGCAGCTTAACTAGCGGGTCGAGATGGGGAAGCACAGATACGCAGTATTTT. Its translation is CASSLTSGSRWGSTDTQYF.

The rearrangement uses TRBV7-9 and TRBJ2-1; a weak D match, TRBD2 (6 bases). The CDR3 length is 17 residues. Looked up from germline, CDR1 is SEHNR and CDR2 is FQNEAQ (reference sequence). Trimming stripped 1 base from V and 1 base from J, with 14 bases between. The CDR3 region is CASSLGLWGVSYNEQFF. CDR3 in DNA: TGTGCCAGCAGCTTAGGATTGTGGGGGGTGTCCTACAATGAGCAGTTCTTC.

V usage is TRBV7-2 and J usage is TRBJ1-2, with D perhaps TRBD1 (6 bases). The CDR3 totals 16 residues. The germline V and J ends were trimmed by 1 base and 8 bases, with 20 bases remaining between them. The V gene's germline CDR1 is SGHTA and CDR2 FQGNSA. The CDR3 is CASSLEGVTAVGGYTF. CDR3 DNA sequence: TGTGCCAGCAGCTTAGAGGGGGTGACAGCAGTCGGAGGCTACACCTTC.

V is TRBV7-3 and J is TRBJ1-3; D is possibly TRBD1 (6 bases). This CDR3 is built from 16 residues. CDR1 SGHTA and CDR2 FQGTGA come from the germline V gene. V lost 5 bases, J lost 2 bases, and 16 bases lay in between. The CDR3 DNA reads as TGTGCCAGCAGCCCACAGGGATCCTCGACTGGAAACACCATATATTTT. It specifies CASSPQGSSTGNTIYF. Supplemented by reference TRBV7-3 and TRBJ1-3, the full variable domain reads GAGVSQTPSNKVTEKGKYVELRCDPISGHTALYWYRQSLGQGPEFLIYFQGTGAADDSGLPNDRFFAVRPEGSVSTLKIQRTERGDSAVYLCASSPQGSSTGNTIYFGEGSWLTVV.

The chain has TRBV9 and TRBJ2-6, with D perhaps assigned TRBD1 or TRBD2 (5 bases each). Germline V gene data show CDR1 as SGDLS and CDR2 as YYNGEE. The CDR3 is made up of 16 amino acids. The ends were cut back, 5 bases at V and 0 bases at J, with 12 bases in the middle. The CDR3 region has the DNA TGTGCCAGCAGTAGCACAGGACTCTCTGGGGCCAACGTCCTGACTTTC. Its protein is CASSSTGLSGANVLTF.

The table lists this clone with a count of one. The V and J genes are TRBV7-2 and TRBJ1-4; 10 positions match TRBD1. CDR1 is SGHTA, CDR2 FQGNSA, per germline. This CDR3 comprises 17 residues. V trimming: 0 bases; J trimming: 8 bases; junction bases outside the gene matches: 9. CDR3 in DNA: TGTGCCAGCAGCTTAGCCGGGACAGGGGTTTATGGGGAAAAACTGTTTTTT. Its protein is CASSLAGTGVYGEKLFF.

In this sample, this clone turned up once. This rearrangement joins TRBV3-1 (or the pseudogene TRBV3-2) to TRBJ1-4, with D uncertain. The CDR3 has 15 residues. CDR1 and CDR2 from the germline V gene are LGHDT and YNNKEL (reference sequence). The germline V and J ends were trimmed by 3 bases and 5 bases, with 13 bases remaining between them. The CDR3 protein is CASSHQRMGNEKLFF. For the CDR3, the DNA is TGTGCCAGCAGCCACCAGCGCATGGGGAATGAAAAACTGTTTTTT.

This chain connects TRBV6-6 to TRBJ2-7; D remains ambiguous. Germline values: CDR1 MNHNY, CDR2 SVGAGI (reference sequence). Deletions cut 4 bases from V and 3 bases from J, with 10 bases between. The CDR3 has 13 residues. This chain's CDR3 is CASSSNDNYEQYF. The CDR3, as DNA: TGTGCCAGCAGTTCCAACGACAACTACGAGCAGTACTTC.

For the CDR3, the DNA is TGTGCCAGCAGTTTTCAGAACTATGGCTACACCTTC. It translates to CASSFQNYGYTF. The rearrangement uses TRBV6-2 or TRBV6-3 and TRBJ1-2; D not resolved. CDR3 length equals 12 residues. Trimming stripped 4 bases from V and 2 bases from J, with 5 bases between. In germline, CDR1 is MNHEY, CDR2 SVGEGT.

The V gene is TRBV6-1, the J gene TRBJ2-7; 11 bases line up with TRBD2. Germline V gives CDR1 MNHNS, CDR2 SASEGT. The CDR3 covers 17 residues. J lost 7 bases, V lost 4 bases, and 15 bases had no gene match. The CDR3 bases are TGTGCCAGCAGTGGAGACCTTCGTAGCGGGGGGGCTGAGGAGCAGTACTTC. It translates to CASSGDLRSGGAEEQYF.

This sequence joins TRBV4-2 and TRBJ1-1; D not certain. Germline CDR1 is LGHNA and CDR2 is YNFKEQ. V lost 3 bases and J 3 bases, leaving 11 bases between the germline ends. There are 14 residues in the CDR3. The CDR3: CASSQREGYTEAFF. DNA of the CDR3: TGTGCCAGCAGCCAGAGGGAAGGATACACTGAAGCTTTCTTT.

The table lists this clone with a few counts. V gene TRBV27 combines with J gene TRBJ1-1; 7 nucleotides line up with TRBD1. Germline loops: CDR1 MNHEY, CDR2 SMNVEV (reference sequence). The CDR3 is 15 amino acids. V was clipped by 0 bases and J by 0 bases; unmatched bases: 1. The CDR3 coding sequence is TGTGCCAGCAGTTTATCGGGGACAGTGAACACTGAAGCTTTCTTT. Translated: CASSLSGTVNTEAFF.

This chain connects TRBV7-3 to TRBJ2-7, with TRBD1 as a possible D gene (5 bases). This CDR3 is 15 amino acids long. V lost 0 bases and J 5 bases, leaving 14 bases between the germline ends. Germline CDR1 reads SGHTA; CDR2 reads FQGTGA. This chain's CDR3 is CASSLTPVRVDEQYF. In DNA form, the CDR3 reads TGTGCCAGCAGCTTAACCCCGGTCAGGGTCGACGAGCAGTACTTC. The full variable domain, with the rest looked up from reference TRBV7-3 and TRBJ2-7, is GAGVSQTPSNKVTEKGKYVELRCDPISGHTALYWYRQSLGQGPEFLIYFQGTGAADDSGLPNDRFFAVRPEGSVSTLKIQRTERGDSAVYLCASSLTPVRVDEQYFGPGTRLTVT.

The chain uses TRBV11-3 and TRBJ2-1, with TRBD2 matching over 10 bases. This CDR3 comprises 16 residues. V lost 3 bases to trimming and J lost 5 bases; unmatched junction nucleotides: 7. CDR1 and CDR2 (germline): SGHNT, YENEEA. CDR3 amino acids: CASSFVAGGGHNEQFF. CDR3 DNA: TGTGCCAGCAGCTTCGTAGCGGGAGGAGGCCACAATGAGCAGTTCTTC.

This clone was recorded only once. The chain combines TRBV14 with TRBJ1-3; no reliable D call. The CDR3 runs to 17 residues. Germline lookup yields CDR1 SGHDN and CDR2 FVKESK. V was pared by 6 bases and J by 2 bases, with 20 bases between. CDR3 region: CASSRLPLGGAGNTIYF. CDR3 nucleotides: TGTGCCAGCAGTCGCTTACCTCTCGGAGGTGCTGGAAACACCATATATTTT.

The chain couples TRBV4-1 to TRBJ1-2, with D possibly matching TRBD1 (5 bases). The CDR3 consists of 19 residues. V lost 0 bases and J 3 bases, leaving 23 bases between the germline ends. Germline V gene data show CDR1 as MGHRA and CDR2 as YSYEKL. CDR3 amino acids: CASSQEFTRPGTFYYGYTF. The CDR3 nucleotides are TGCGCCAGCAGCCAAGAGTTTACCCGTCCTGGGACGTTCTACTATGGCTACACCTTC.

The CDR3: CASSRAFGANVLTF. In DNA form, the CDR3 reads TGTGCCAGCAGCCGGGCTTTTGGGGCCAACGTCCTGACTTTC. The genes are TRBV6-5 and TRBJ2-6; D is unclear. Germline CDR1 MNHEY, CDR2 SVGAGI. This CDR3 is 14 amino acids long. Trimming left V 6 bases short and J 3 bases short, with 9 bases between.

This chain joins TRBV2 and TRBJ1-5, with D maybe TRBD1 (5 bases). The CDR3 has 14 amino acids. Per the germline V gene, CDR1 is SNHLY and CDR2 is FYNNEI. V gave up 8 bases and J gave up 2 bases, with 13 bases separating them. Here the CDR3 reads CASAWGDGNQPQHF. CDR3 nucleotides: TGTGCCAGCGCGTGGGGGGACGGCAATCAGCCCCAGCATTTT. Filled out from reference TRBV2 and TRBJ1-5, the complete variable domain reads EPEVTQTPSHQVTQMGQEVILRCVPISNHLYFYWYRQILGQKVEFLVSFYNNEISEKSEIFDDQFSVERPDGSNFTLKIRSTKLEDSAMYFCASAWGDGNQPQHFGDGTRLSIL.

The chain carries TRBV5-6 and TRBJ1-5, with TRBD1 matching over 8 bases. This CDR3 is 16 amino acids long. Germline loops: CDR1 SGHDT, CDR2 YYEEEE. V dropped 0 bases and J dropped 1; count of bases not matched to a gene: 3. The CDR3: CASSLGQGASNQPQHF. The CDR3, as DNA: TGTGCCAGCAGCTTGGGTCAGGGGGCAAGCAATCAGCCCCAGCATTTT.

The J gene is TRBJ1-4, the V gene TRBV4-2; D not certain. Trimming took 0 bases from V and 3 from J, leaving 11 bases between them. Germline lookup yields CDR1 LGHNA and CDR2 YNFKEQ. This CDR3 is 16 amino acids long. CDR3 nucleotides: TGTGCCAGCAGCCAAGAAGAGGTTAGAGCTAATGAAAAACTGTTTTTT. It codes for CASSQEEVRANEKLFF.

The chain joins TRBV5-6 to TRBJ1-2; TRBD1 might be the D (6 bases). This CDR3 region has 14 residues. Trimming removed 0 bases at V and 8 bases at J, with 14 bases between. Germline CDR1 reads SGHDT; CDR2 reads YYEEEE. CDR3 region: CASSLGGPQWGYTF. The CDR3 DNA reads TGTGCCAGCAGCTTGGGGGGGCCCCAGTGGGGCTACACCTTC. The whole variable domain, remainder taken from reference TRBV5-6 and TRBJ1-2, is DAGVTQSPTHLIKTRGQQVTLRCSPKSGHDTVSWYQQALGQGPQFIFQYYEEEERQRGNFPDRFSGHQFPNYSSELNVNALLLGDSALYLCASSLGGPQWGYTFGSGTRLTVV.

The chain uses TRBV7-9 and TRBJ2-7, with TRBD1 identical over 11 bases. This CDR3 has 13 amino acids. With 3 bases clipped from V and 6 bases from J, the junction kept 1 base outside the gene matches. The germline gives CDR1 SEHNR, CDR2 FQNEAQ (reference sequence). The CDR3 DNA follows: TGTGCCAGCAGCTTTGGGACAGGGGGCGAGCAGTACTTC. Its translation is CASSFGTGGEQYF.

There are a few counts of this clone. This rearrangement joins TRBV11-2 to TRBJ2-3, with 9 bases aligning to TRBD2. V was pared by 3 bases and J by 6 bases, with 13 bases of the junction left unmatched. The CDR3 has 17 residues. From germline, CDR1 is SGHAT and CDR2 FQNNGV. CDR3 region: CASSLDGGGAVADTQYF. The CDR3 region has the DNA TGTGCCAGCAGCTTGGATGGCGGGGGGGCCGTGGCGGATACGCAGTATTTT.

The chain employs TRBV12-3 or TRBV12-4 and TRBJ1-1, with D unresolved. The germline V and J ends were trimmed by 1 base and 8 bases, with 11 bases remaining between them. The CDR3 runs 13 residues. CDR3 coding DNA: TGTGCCAGCAGTTTAGGCCATTTGAGCGAAGCTTTCTTT. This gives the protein CASSLGHLSEAFF.